The 16 T cell receptor beta chains given below trace back to one sample, sequenced in a study of blood T cells in healthy people across ages (dated by TCRdb to 2014 to 2015). Library preparation employed 5' RACE. A second PCR of about 6 to 12 cycles was run with a J-beta primer mix and a sample-barcoded 5' primer. The public reads were run again by TCRdb, first through fastp at Q25 and then through MiXCR, and only productive beta chains were kept. Each record represents a unique CDR3 protein, reported with the most common genes and DNA among its rows. The sample has around 1,800,000 distinct CDR3 sequences on record, roughly 43% of them singletons. Of the sample, about 21% falls within the top ten clones. Sample: blood. Receptors originate from a human donor in good health.

This chain connects TRBV29-1 to TRBJ2-1; D perhaps matches TRBD1 (6 bases). The CDR3 has 15 residues. V was shortened by 4 bases and J by 3 bases, with 16 bases between the two germline ends. CDR1 is SQVTM, CDR2 ANQGSEA, per germline. CDR3 sequence reads: CSVVLSGEVYNEQFF. The CDR3 coding sequence is TGCAGCGTTGTTTTGTCAGGGGAAGTCTACAATGAGCAGTTCTTC.

The chain employs TRBV9 and TRBJ1-1, with a tentative D call TRBD1 (5 bases). This CDR3 region has 15 residues. The germline V gene has CDR1 SGDLS and CDR2 YYNGEE. V lost 0 bases and J lost 5, with 14 bases in between. The CDR3 region has the DNA TGTGCCAGCAGCGTAGAGGGCCAGGGTAATACTGAAGCTTTCTTT. It codes for CASSVEGQGNTEAFF.

The chain employs TRBV5-1 and TRBJ2-7; D is tentatively TRBD1 or TRBD2 (5 bases each). The ends were cut back, 3 bases at V and 3 bases at J, with 13 bases in the middle. This CDR3 has 14 residues. CDR1 SGHRS and CDR2 YFSETQ come from the germline V gene. CDR3 amino acids: CASSSTVGDYEQYF. The CDR3 DNA is TGCGCCAGCAGCTCGACGGTGGGGGACTACGAGCAGTACTTC.

The V and J genes are TRBV7-2 and TRBJ2-7; a weak D match, TRBD2 (5 bases). The CDR3 consists of 13 residues. V was clipped by 4 bases and J by 6 bases, with 13 bases between them. Germline CDR1 is SGHTA and CDR2 is FQGNSA. The CDR3 sequence: CASSYGLLPEQYF. The CDR3 DNA is TGTGCCAGCAGCTACGGACTCCTCCCCGAGCAGTACTTC. Drawing the rest from reference TRBV7-2 and TRBJ2-7, the complete variable domain is GAGVSQSPSNKVTEKGKDVELRCDPISGHTALYWYRQSLGQGLEFLIYFQGNSAPDKSGLPSDRFSAERTGGSVSTLTIQRTQQEDSAVYLCASSYGLLPEQYFGPGTRLTVT.

In this sample, this clonotype turned up a few times. V gene TRBV7-3 combines with J gene TRBJ2-1; D could derive from TRBD1 or TRBD2 (5 bases each). V was cut by 5 bases and J by 5 bases, with 19 bases left in between. Germline V gene sequence: CDR1 SGHTA, CDR2 FQGTGA. This CDR3 comprises 16 residues. The CDR3 coding sequence is TGTGCCAGCAGCCCAGACAACTCCGGGGCGAACAATGAGCAGTTCTTC. Amino acids: CASSPDNSGANNEQFF.

In this sample, this clonotype turned up a few times. This chain uses TRBV7-2 with TRBJ2-7, with 9 bases aligning to TRBD2. The V segment lost 2 bases and the J segment 1 base; nucleotides outside the gene matches: 3. CDR1 is SGHTA and CDR2 is FQGNSA in the germline V gene. The CDR3 is 15 amino acids. The CDR3 region has the DNA TGTGCCAGCAGCTTAAATGCGGGGGGGTCCTACGAGCAGTACTTC. It specifies CASSLNAGGSYEQYF.

CDR3 DNA sequence: TGTGCCAGCAGTCCCCGGGTACTAGACAATGAGCAGTTCTTC. It translates to CASSPRVLDNEQFF. This chain connects TRBV6-1 to TRBJ2-1, with TRBD2 as a possible D gene (5 bases). This CDR3 contains 14 residues. Between the trimmed V and J ends, which lost 5 bases and 5 bases, there was a span of 13 bases. Germline CDR1 MNHNS, CDR2 SASEGT.

This clonotype appeared a few times. The chain links TRBV28 to TRBJ2-5; 9 bases match TRBD1. Near its end, the DNA agrees better with TRBJ2-7, so the J call may be wrong. The CDR3 totals 15 residues. Germline CDR1 reads MDHEN; CDR2 reads SYDVKM. Here the CDR3 reads CASSSATGGYCEQYF. The CDR3, as DNA: TGTGCCAGCAGTTCGGCGACAGGGGGATACTGCGAGCAGTACTTC.

The table lists this clonotype with a count of one. V usage is TRBV3-1 and J usage is TRBJ2-1, with 7 bases fitting TRBD2. CDR3 size: 15 residues. From germline, CDR1 is LGHDT and CDR2 YNNKEL (reference sequence). V was pared by 4 bases and J by 7 bases, with 10 bases of the junction left unmatched. The chain's CDR3 is CASSRSGAEGNEQFF. Written as DNA, the CDR3 is TGTGCCAGCAGCCGCAGCGGGGCAGAGGGGAATGAGCAGTTCTTC.

This clonotype was recorded a few times. This chain connects TRBV5-1 to TRBJ2-1; 12 bases are shared with TRBD2. From germline, CDR1 is SGHRS and CDR2 YFSETQ. CDR3 length: 19 amino acids. V was pared by 0 bases and J by 1 base, with 8 bases of the junction left unmatched. DNA of the CDR3: TGCGCCAGCAGCTTGGATCCTAGCGGGGGGGCCGGGTCCTACAATGAGCAGTTCTTC. This encodes CASSLDPSGGAGSYNEQFF.

This clonotype was observed a handful of times. The V gene is TRBV12-5, the J gene TRBJ1-1, with D possibly TRBD1 on 6 matching bases. Germline V gene sequence: CDR1 LGHNT, CDR2 FRNRAP. With 7 bases removed from V and 0 bases from J, the gap between germline ends came to 15 bases. The CDR3 sequence is 15 residues long. The CDR3 loop is CASAPRGHMNTEAFF. As DNA, the CDR3 is TGTGCTAGTGCCCCTCGGGGGCACATGAACACTGAAGCTTTCTTT.

The chain joins TRBV7-2 to TRBJ2-5; D not resolved. CDR3 length: 12 residues. CDR1 is SGHTA, CDR2 FQGNSA, per germline. V dropped 3 bases and J dropped 5 bases, with 7 bases sitting between them. In nucleotides, the CDR3 is TGTGCCAGCAGCTTCACCATGGAGACCCAGTACTTC. It yields the protein CASSFTMETQYF.

This clonotype showed up just a few times. The J gene is TRBJ1-2, the V gene TRBV5-1; D is unresolved. Between the trimmed V and J ends, which lost 4 bases and 6 bases, there was a span of 13 bases. This CDR3 comprises 13 residues. The V gene's germline CDR1 is SGHRS and CDR2 YFSETQ. In DNA, the CDR3 is TGCGCCAGCAGCCTGGAAAGGCGTAATGGCTACACCTTC. Its translation: CASSLERRNGYTF.

The rearrangement links TRBV9 to TRBJ2-3; D is uncertain. CDR3 length: 13 amino acids. Germline V lookup: CDR1 SGDLS, CDR2 YYNGEE. V lost 0 bases and J 6 bases, leaving 8 bases between the germline ends. This chain's CDR3 is CASSVAPPDTQYF. The CDR3 DNA follows: TGTGCCAGCAGCGTAGCCCCCCCGGATACGCAGTATTTT.

V is TRBV29-1 and J is TRBJ1-1; D remains unclear. Germline CDR1 SQVTM, CDR2 ANQGSEA. CDR3 size: 13 residues. V lost 7 bases, J lost 1 base, and 13 bases lay in between. Here the CDR3 reads CSACRPENTEAFF. For the CDR3, the DNA is TGCAGCGCGTGTAGGCCTGAGAACACTGAAGCTTTCTTT.

The rearrangement joins TRBV7-2 to TRBJ2-3; D might be TRBD2 (6 bases). Deletions cut 5 bases from V and 1 base from J, with 10 bases between. This CDR3 has 14 residues. The germline gives CDR1 SGHTA, CDR2 FQGNSA. CDR3 loop: CASSRQRGTDTQYF. Here the CDR3 DNA reads TGTGCCAGCAGCCGACAGCGGGGCACAGATACGCAGTATTTT.